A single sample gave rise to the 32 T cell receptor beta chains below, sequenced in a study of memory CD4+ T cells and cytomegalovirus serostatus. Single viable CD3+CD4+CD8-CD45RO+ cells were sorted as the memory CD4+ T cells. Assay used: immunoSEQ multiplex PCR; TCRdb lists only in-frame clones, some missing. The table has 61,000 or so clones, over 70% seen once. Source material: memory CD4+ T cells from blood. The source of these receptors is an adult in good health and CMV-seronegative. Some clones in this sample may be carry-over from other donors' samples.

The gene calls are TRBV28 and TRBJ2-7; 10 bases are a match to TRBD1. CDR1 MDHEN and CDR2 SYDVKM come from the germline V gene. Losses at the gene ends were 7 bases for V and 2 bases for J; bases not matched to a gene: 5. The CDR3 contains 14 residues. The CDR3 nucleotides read TGTGCCAGCACCGACAGGGGGCGTCCCTACGAGCAGTACTTC. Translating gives CASTDRGRPYEQYF.

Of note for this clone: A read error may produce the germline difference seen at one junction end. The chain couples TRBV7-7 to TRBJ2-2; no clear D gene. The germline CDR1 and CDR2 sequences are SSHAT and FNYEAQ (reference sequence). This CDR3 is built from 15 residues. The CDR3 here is CASSPSDVNTGELFF. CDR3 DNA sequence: TGTGCTAGCAGCCCGTCGGACGTGAACACCGGGGAGCTGTTTTTT. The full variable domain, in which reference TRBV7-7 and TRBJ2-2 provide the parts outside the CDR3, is GAGVSQSPRYKVTKRGQDVTLRCDPISSHATLYWYQQALGQGPEFLTYFNYEAQPDKSGLPSDRFSAERPEGSISTLTIQRTEQRDSAMYRCASSPSDVNTGELFFGEGSRLTVL.

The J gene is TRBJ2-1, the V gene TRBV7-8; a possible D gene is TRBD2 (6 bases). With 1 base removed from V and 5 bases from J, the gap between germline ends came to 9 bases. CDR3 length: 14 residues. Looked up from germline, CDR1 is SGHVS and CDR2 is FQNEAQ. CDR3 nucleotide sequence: TGTGCCAGCAGCTTAGGGAGGGCGGACAATGAGCAGTTCTTC. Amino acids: CASSLGRADNEQFF.

The CDR3, as DNA: TGCGCCAGCAGCCAGGGAGACAGATCACAGGGCTACACCTTC. Its protein is CASSQGDRSQGYTF. The genes are TRBV4-3 and TRBJ1-2; TRBD1 is a possible D gene (5 bases). The CDR3 sequence is 14 residues long. The germline V and J ends were trimmed by 3 bases and 8 bases, with 16 bases remaining between them. Germline assignment: CDR1 LGHNA and CDR2 YSLEER.

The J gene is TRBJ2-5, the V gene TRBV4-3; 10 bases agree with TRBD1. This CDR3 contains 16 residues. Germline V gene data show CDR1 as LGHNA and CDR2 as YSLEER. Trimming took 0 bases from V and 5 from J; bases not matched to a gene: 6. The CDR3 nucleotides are TGCGCCAGCAGCCAAGATATAGGGACAGGGGAGGAGACCCAGTACTTC. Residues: CASSQDIGTGEETQYF.

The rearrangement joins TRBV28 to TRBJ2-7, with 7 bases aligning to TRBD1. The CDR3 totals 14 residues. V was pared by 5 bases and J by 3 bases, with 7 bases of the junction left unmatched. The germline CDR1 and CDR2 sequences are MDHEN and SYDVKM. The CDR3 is CASSPRQGRYEQYF. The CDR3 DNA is TGTGCCAGCAGTCCCCGACAGGGCCGCTACGAGCAGTACTTC. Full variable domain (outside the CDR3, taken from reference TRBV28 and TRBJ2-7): DVKVTQSSRYLVKRTGEKVFLECVQDMDHENMFWYRQDPGLGLRLIYFSYDVKMKEKGDIPEGYSVSREKKERFSLILESASTNQTSMYLCASSPRQGRYEQYFGPGTRLTVT.

The CDR3 sequence is CASSGMDRDEPQHF. The CDR3 DNA follows: TGTGCCAGCAGTGGGATGGACAGGGACGAGCCCCAGCATTTT. This chain uses TRBV6-1 with TRBJ1-5; 8 nucleotides agree with TRBD1. The CDR3 contains 14 residues. Germline CDR1 reads MNHNS; CDR2 reads SASEGT. After removal of 4 bases from V and 8 bases from J, the junction contained 7 bases not matched to a gene.

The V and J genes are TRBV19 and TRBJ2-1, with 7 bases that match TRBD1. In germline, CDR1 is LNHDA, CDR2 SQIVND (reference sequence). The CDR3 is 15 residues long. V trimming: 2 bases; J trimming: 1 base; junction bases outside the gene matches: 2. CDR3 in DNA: TGTGCCAGTAGTATAACAGGGGATTCCTACAATGAGCAGTTCTTC. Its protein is CASSITGDSYNEQFF.

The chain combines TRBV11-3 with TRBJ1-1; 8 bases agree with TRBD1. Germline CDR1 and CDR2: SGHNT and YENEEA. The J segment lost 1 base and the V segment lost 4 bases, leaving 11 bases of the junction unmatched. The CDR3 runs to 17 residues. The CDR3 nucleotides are TGTGCCAGCAGCTCTATTCCACGGGACAGGACGAACACTGAAGCTTTCTTT. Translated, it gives CASSSIPRDRTNTEAFF.

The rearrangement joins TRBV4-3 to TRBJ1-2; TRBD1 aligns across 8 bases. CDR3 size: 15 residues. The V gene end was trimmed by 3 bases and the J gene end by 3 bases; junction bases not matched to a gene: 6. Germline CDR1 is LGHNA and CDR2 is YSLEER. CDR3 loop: CASSHGQGGDYGYTF. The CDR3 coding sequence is TGCGCCAGCAGCCACGGACAGGGAGGGGACTATGGCTACACCTTC.

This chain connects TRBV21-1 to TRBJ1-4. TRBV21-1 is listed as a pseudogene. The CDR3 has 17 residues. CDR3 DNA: TGTGCCAGCAGCAAAGATGGCCGACCGGCCCGTAATGAAAAACTGTTTTTT. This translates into CASSKDGRPARNEKLFF.

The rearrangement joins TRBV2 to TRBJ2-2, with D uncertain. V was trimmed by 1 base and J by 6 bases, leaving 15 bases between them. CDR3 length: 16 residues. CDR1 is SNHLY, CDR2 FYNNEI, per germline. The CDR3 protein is CASSEDSANGAGELFF. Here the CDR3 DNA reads TGTGCCAGCAGTGAAGACAGCGCTAATGGGGCCGGGGAGCTGTTTTTT.

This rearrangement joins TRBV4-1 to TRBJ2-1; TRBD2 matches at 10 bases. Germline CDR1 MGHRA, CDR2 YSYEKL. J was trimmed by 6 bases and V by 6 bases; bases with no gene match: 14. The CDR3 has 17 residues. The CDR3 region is CASSRMGLAIMGNEQFF. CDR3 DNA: TGCGCCAGCAGTAGAATGGGACTAGCGATAATGGGCAATGAGCAGTTCTTC.

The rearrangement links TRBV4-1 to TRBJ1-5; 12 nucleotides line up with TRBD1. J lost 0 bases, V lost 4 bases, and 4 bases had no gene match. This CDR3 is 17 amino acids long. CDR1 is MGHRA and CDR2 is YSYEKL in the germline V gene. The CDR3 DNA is TGCGCCAGCAGCCTCGGGACAGGGGGCAGTAGCAATCAGCCCCAGCATTTT. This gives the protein CASSLGTGGSSNQPQHF.

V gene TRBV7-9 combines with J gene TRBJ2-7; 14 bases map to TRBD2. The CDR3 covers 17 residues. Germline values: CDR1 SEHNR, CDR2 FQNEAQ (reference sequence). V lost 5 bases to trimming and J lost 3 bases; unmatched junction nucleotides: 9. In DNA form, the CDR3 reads TGTGCCAGCAGCCGCAATCCGGGACTAGCGGGAGTCTACGAGCAGTACTTC. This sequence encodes CASSRNPGLAGVYEQYF.

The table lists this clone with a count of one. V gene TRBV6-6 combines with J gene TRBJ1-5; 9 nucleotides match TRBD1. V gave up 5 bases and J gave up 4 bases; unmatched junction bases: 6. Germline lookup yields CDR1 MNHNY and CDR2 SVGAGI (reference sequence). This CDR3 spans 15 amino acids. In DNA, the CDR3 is TGTGCCAGCAGTAGACCGGGACAGGGAAATCAGCCCCAGCATTTT. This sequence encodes CASSRPGQGNQPQHF.

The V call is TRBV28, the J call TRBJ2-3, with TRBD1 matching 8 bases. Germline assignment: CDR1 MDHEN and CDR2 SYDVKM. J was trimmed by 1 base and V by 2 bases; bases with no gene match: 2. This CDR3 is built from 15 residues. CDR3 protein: CASSLAGGGTDTQYF. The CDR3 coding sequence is TGTGCCAGCAGTTTAGCAGGGGGCGGCACAGATACGCAGTATTTT.

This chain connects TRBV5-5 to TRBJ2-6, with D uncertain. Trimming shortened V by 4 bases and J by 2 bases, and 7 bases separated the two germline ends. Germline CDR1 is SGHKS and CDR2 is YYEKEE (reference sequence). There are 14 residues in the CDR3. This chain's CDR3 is CASSVLPGANVLTF. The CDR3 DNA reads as TGTGCCAGCAGCGTCCTCCCTGGGGCCAACGTCCTGACTTTC.

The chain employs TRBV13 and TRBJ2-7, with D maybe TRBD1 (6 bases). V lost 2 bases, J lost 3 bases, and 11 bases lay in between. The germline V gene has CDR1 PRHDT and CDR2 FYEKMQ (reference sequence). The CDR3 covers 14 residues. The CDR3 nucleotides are TGTGCCAGCAGCTTAATAAGAGGGGGCTACGAGCAGTACTTC. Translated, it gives CASSLIRGGYEQYF.

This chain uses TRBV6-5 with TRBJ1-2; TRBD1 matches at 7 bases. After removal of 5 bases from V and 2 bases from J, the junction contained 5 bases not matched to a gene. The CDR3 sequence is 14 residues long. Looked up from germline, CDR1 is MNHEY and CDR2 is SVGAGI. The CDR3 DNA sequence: TGTGCCAGCAGTGCCCGGGACAGAAACTATGGCTACACCTTC. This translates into CASSARDRNYGYTF.

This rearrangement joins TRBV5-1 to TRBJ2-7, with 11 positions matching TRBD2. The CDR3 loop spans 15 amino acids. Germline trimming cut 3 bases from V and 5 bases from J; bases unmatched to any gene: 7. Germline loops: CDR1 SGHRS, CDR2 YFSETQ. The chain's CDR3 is CASSSLAGASHEQYF. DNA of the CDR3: TGCGCCAGCAGCTCACTAGCGGGAGCTTCCCACGAGCAGTACTTC.

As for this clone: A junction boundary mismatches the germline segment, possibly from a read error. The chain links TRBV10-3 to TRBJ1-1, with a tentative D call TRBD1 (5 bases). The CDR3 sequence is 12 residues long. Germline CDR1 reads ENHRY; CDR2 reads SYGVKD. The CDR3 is CAISESTRTGVF. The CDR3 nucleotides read TGTGCCATCAGTGAGTCGACCCGGACGGGGGTATTT.

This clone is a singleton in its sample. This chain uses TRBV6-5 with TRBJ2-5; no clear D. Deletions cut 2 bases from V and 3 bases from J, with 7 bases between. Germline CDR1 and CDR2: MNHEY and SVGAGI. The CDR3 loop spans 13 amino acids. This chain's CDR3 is CASSYVGKETQYF. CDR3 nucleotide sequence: TGTGCCAGCAGTTACGTCGGAAAAGAGACCCAGTACTTC.

CDR3 in amino acids: CASSLGGLSSGNTIYF. The CDR3 bases are TGTGCCAGCAGCTTAGGGGGACTCAGCTCTGGAAACACCATATATTTT. The V call is TRBV7-2, the J call TRBJ1-3, with a possible D match to TRBD1 (5 bases). CDR3 length equals 16 residues. Germline-derived CDR1 and CDR2 are SGHTA and FQGNSA. Trimming stripped 1 base from V and 0 bases from J, with 10 bases between.

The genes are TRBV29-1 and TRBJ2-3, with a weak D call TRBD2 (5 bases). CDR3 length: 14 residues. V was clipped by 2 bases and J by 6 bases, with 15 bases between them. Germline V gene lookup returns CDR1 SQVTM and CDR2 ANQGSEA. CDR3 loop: CSVEQHAGSDTQYF. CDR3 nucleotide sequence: TGCAGCGTTGAACAACATGCGGGTTCGGATACGCAGTATTTT.

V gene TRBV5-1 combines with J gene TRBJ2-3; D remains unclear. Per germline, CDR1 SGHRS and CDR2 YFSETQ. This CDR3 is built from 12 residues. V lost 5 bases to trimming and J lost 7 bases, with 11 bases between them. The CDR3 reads CASRLEENTQYF. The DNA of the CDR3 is TGCGCCAGCAGGCTTGAAGAGAATACGCAGTATTTT.

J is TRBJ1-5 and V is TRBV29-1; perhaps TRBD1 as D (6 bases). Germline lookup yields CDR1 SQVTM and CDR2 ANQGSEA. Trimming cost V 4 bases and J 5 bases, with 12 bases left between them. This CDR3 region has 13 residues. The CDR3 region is CSVGQGRDQPQHF. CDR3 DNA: TGCAGCGTTGGCCAGGGGAGAGATCAGCCCCAGCATTTT.

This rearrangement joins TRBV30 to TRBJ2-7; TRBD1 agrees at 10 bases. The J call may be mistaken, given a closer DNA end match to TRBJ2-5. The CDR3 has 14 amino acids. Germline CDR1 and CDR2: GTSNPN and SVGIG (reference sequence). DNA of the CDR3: TGTGCCTGGAGGAGGACAGGGGGACGAGAGACCCAGTACTTC. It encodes CAWRRTGGRETQYF.

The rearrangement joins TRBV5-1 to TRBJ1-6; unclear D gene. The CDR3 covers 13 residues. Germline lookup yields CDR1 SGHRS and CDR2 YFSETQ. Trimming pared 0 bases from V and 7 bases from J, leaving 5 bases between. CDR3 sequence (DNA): TGCGCCAGCAGCTTGGAAGCGAATTCACCCCTCCACTTT. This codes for CASSLEANSPLHF.

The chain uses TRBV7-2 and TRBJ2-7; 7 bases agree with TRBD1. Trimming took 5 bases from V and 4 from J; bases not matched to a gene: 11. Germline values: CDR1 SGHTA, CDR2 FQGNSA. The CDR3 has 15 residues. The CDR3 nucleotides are TGTGCCAGCAGCCCCCGACAGGGACCCTTGTACGAGCAGTACTTC. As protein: CASSPRQGPLYEQYF.

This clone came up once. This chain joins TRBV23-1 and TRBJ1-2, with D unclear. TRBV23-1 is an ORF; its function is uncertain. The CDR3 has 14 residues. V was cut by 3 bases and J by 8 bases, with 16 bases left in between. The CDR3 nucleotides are TGCGCCAGCAGTCACCACCTTAGACCCGGGGGCTACACCTTC. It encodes CASSHHLRPGGYTF.

CDR3 amino acids: CASSLLPGQGGAFF. CDR3 nucleotides: TGCGCCAGCAGCTTGCTACCGGGACAGGGGGGAGCTTTCTTT. This chain joins TRBV5-1 and TRBJ1-1, with 11 bases identical to TRBD1. J lost 10 bases, V lost 1 base, and 6 bases had no gene match. This CDR3 comprises 14 residues. Germline V CDR1 and CDR2: SGHRS, YFSETQ.